This T cell receptor (beta chain) was identified during a study of shared clonotypes between healthy human individuals. Study-wide findings and caveats: A reduction in generation probabilities was seen for non-shared clonotypes relative to those shared by all four donors. At large depth, rarefaction still showed sorted-subset sequencing to be incomplete.

At the deep level, the assay was run. The table came from immunoSEQ multiplex PCR; TCRdb's copy has only in-frame clones and leaves some out. The table lists some 2,500,000 clones, just under 95% of them singletons, with 0.37% in the top ten. The CDR3 contains 14 residues. Deletions cut 3 bases from V and 0 bases from J, with 8 bases between. Germline V gene lookup returns CDR1 SGDLS and CDR2 YYNGEE. As concerns this clone: Its target is unknown.

The chain carries TRBV9 and TRBJ2-3, with D hard to call. The sequenced material came from naive CD4+ T cells from PBMCs. Subset described: CD45RA+ positively selected. The TCR was taken from a man aged 18-30 years in good health. Some clones in this sample may be carry-over from other donors' samples. The CDR3 region has the DNA TGTGCCAGCAGCGCGAGCTCTAGCACAGATACGCAGTATTTT. This gives the protein CASSASSSTDTQYF.